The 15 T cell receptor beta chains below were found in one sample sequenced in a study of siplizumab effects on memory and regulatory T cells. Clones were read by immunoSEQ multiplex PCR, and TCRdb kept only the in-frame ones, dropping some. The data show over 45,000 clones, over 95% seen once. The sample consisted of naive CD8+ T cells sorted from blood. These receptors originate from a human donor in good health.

CDR3 residues: CASSQRIGNQAGLQETQYF. The CDR3 DNA sequence: TGCGCCAGCAGCCAAAGGATTGGTAATCAAGCGGGATTGCAAGAGACCCAGTACTTC. The genes are TRBV4-1 and TRBJ2-5; 7 bases match TRBD2. This CDR3 region has 19 residues. CDR1 is MGHRA, CDR2 YSYEKL, per germline. With V trimmed by 2 bases and J by 2 bases, 17 bases remained unmatched.

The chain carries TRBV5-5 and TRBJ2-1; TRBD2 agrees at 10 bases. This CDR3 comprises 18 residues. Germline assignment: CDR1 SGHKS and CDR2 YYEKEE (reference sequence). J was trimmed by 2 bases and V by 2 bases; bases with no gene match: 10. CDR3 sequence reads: CASSLITTGTSAYNEQFF. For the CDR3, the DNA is TGTGCCAGCAGCTTAATCACTACGGGGACTAGCGCCTACAATGAGCAGTTCTTC. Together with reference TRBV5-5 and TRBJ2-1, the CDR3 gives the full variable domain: DAGVTQSPTHLIKTRGQQVTLRCSPISGHKSVSWYQQVLGQGPQFIFQYYEKEERGRGNFPDRFSARQFPNYSSELNVNALLLGDSALYLCASSLITTGTSAYNEQFFGPGTRLTVL.

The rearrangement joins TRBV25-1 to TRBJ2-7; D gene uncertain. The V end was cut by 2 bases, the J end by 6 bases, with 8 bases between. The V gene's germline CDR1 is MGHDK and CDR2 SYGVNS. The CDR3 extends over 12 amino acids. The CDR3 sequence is CASSEASAEQYF. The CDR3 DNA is TGTGCCAGCAGTGAAGCGTCTGCCGAGCAGTACTTC.

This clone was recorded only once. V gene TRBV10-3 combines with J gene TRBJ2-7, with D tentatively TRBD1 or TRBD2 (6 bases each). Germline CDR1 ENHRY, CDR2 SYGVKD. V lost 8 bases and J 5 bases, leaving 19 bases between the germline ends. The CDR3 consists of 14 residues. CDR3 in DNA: TGTGCCATCGGGGGGCTGGAGACGGCGGACGAGCAGTACTTC. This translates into CAIGGLETADEQYF.

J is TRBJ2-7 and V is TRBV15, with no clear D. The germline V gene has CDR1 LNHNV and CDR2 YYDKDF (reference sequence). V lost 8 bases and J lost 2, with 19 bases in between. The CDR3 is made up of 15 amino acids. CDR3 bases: TGTGCCACCCACCCCGGCGTAGGGAATACCTACGAGCAGTACTTC. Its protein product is CATHPGVGNTYEQYF.

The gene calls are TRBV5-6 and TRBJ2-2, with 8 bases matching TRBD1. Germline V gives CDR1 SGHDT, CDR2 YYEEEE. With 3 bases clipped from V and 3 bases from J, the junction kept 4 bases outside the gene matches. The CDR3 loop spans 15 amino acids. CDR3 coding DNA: TGTGCCAGCAGCTCCCAGGGGGCTCACACCGGGGAGCTGTTTTTT. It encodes CASSSQGAHTGELFF.

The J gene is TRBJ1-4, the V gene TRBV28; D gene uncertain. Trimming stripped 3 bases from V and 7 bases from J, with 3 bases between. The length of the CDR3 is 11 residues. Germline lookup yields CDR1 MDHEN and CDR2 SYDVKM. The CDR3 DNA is TGTGCCAGCAGTTTGGTTGAAAAACTGTTTTTT. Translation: CASSLVEKLFF. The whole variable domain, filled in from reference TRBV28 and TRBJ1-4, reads DVKVTQSSRYLVKRTGEKVFLECVQDMDHENMFWYRQDPGLGLRLIYFSYDVKMKEKGDIPEGYSVSREKKERFSLILESASTNQTSMYLCASSLVEKLFFGSGTQLSVL.

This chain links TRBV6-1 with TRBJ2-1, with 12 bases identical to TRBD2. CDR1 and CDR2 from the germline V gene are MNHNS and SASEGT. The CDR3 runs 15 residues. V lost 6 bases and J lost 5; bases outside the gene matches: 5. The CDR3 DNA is TGTGCCAGCAGCCTAGGACTAGCGGGGAACAATGAGCAGTTCTTC. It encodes CASSLGLAGNNEQFF.

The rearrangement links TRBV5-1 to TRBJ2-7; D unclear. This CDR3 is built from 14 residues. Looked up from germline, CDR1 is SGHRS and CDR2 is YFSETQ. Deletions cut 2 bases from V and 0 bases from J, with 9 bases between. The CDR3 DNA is TGCGCCAGCAGCTTAGGCTTGAGCTCCTACGAGCAGTACTTC. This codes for CASSLGLSSYEQYF.

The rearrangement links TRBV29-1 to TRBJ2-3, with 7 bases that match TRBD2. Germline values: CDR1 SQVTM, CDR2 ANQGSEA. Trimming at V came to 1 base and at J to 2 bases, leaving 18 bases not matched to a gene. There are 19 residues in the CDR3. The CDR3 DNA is TGCAGCGTTGAAGGAGTGGGCCTAGCGGCGCTAGGTCCCACAGATACGCAGTATTTT. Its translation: CSVEGVGLAALGPTDTQYF.

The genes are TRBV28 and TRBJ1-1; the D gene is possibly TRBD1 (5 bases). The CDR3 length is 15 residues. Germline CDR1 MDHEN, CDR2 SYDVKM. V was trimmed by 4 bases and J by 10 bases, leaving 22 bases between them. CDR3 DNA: TGTGCCAGCAGTTATGTTTCGGGGGTTAGGCCGCTAGCTTTCTTT. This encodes CASSYVSGVRPLAFF. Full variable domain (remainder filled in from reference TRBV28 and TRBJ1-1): DVKVTQSSRYLVKRTGEKVFLECVQDMDHENMFWYRQDPGLGLRLIYFSYDVKMKEKGDIPEGYSVSREKKERFSLILESASTNQTSMYLCASSYVSGVRPLAFFGQGTRLTVV.

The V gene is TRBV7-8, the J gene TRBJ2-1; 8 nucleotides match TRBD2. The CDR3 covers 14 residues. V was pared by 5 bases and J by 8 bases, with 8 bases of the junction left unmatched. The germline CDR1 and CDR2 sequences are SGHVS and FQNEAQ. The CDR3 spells CASSQEREWDEQFF. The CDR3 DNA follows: TGTGCCAGCAGCCAAGAGCGGGAGTGGGATGAGCAGTTCTTC.

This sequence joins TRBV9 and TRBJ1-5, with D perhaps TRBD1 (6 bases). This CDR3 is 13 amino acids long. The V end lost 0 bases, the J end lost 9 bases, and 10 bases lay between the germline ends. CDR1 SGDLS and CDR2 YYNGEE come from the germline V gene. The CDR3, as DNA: TGTGCCAGCAGCGTAGTGGACAGTGGGCCCCAGCATTTT. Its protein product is CASSVVDSGPQHF.

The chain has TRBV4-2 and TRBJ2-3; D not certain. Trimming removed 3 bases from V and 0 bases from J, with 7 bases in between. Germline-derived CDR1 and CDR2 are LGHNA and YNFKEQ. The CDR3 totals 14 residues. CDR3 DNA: TGTGCCAGCAGCCACCCAGAAAGCACAGATACGCAGTATTTT. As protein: CASSHPESTDTQYF.

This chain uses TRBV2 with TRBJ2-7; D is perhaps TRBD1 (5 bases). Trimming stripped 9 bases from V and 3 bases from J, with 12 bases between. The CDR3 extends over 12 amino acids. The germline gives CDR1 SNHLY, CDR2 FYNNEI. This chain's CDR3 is CARGKGNYEQYF. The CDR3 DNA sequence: TGTGCCAGGGGGAAGGGGAACTACGAGCAGTACTTC.